This T cell receptor beta chain stems from a study of blood T cell repertoires in COVID-19. Study-wide background: T cells, B-cell-depleted T cells, or PBMCs supplied cDNA or gDNA.

In the authors' methods: Amplification of reference gene primers provided the estimated nucleated cell counts. Clones were sequenced by immunoSEQ multiplex PCR, and TCRdb holds only the in-frame ones, with some missing. That table is the source of V, J and clone size, and D and trimming were worked out from the DNA. In the table there are fewer than 85,000 clones, less than 85% of which are singletons. The sequence derives from a man between 60 and 75 years old with acute or convalescent COVID-19. The sample taken for sequencing was peripheral blood.

The DNA of the CDR3 is TGTGCCACCAGTGAAGTAACAGCCAACAATGAGCAGTTCTTC. This gives the protein CATSEVTANNEQFF. The rearrangement uses TRBV24-1 and TRBJ2-1; unclear D gene. V dropped 4 bases and J dropped 5 bases, with 11 bases sitting between them. Per the germline V gene, CDR1 is KGHDR and CDR2 is SFDVKD. The CDR3 is made up of 14 amino acids.